Sequencing of this TCR beta chain was carried out in a study of T cell responses to AZD1222 COVID-19 vaccine. Study summary: Pooled in the analysis were second doses at about 4 or about 12 weeks. The study's findings and limits: Elevations in Spike-specific TCR breadth and depth followed administration of two AZD1222 doses. Without day 14 samples, only post-peak T cell repertoires were studied. Vaccine-associated CD4 TCRs spanned spike, dominant at 160-218 and 743-854.

This clone appeared a single time. Its antigen remains unknown. The V end was cut by 0 bases, the J end by 5 bases, with 14 bases between. Per the germline V gene, CDR1 is GTSNPN and CDR2 is SVGIG (reference sequence). The CDR3 runs 15 residues. TCRdb's copy holds only in-frame clones and misses some; the assay was immunoSEQ multiplex PCR. The sample carries fewer than 200,000 clones, roughly nine tenths recorded once. The receptor was isolated from an adult in good health. Sequencing used peripheral blood, obtained on day 0 of AZD1222 vaccination. The chain carries TRBV30 and TRBJ1-5; TRBD1 might be the D (6 bases). CDR3 protein: CAWSVSGAPHQPQHF. In DNA form, the CDR3 reads TGTGCCTGGAGTGTATCAGGGGCCCCTCATCAGCCCCAGCATTTT.